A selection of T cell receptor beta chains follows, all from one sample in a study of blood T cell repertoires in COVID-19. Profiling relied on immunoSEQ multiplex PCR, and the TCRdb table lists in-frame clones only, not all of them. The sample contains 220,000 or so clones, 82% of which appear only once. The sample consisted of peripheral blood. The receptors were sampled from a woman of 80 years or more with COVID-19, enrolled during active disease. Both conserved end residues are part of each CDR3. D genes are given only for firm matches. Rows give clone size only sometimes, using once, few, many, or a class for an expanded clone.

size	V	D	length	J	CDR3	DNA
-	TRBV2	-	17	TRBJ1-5	CASRRDDSRYSNQPQHF	TGTGCCAGCAGGAGAGATGATAGTCGGTATAGCAATCAGCCCCAGCATTTT
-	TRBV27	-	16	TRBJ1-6	CASTPSHRTDNSPLHF	TGTGCCAGCACCCCCTCCCACAGGACCGATAATTCACCCCTCCACTTT
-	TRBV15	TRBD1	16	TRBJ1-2	CATSSTPQGGVYGYTF	TGTGCCACCAGCAGCACACCGCAGGGGGGAGTCTATGGCTACACCTTC
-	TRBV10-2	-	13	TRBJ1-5	CASSQGSNQPQHF	TGCGCCAGCAGCCAGGGAAGCAATCAGCCCCAGCATTTT
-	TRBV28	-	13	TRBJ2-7	CATFFSASNEQYF	TGTGCCACCTTTTTTTCGGCTAGCAACGAGCAGTACTTC
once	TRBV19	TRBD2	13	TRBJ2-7	CATREGGAYEQYF	TGTGCCACTCGGGAGGGAGGGGCCTACGAGCAGTACTTC
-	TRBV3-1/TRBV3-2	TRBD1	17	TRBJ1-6	CASSPFSSDRGLSPLHF	TGTGCCAGCAGCCCTTTTTCGAGTGACAGGGGGCTTTCACCCCTCCACTTT
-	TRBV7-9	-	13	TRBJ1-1	CASSPGKNTEAFF	TGTGCCAGCAGCCCGGGAAAGAACACTGAAGCTTTCTTT
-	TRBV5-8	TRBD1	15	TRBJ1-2	CASSLGDRGNYGYTF	TGTGCCAGCAGCTTGGGCGACAGGGGTAACTATGGCTACACCTTC
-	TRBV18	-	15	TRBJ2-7	CASSPYGDSLAEQYF	TGTGCCAGCTCACCTTACGGGGACTCCCTCGCCGAGCAGTACTTC
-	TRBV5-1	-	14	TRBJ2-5	CASSLGAGEETQYF	TGCGCCAGCAGCTTGGGAGCGGGCGAAGAGACCCAGTACTTC
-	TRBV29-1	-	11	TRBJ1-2	CSVEGGYGYTF	TGCAGCGTTGAAGGAGGCTATGGCTACACCTTC
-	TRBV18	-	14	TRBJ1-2	CASSPPSGYYGYTF	TGTGCCAGCTCACCACCTTCAGGATACTATGGCTACACCTTC
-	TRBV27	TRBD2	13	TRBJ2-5	CASSRGVPGTQYF	TGTGCCAGCAGTCGGGGGGTGCCTGGGACCCAGTACTTC
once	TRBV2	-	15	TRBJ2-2	CASRGGGRSAGELFF	TGTGCCAGCAGGGGTGGCGGTCGCTCCGCCGGGGAGCTGTTTTTT
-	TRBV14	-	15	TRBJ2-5	CASSPMRAQVETQYF	TGTGCCAGCAGTCCGATGCGGGCGCAGGTAGAGACCCAGTACTTC
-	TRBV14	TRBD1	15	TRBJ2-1	CASSQTHRGRNEQFF	TGTGCCAGCAGCCAAACACACAGGGGGAGGAATGAGCAGTTCTTC
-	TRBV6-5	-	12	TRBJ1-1	CASSVISTEAFF	TGTGCCAGCAGCGTAATATCCACTGAAGCTTTCTTT
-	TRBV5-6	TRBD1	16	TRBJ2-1	CASSRTDRGFYNEQFF	TGTGCCAGCAGCCGGACGGACAGGGGTTTTTACAATGAGCAGTTCTTC
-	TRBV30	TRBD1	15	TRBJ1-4	CAWSPTGEKSEKLFF	TGTGCCTGGAGCCCGACAGGGGAAAAAAGTGAAAAACTGTTTTTT
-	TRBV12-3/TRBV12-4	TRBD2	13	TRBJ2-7	CATSRDYSYEQYF	TGTGCCACCTCTCGGGACTACTCCTACGAGCAGTACTTC
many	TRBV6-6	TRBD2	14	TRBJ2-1	CASSYSGLVDEQFF	TGTGCCAGCAGTTACTCGGGACTAGTCGATGAGCAGTTCTTC
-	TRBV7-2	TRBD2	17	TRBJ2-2	CASSPGTSGRAGGELFF	TGTGCCAGCAGCCCTGGGACTAGCGGGAGGGCTGGCGGGGAGCTGTTTTTT
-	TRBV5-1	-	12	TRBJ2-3	CASSSSGDTQYF	TGCGCCAGCAGTTCCTCCGGGGATACGCAGTATTTT
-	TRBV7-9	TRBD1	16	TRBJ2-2	CASSLGTGGNTGELFF	TGTGCCAGCAGCTTAGGTACAGGGGGAAACACCGGGGAGCTGTTTTTT
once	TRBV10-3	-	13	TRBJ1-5	CAISETTPSPQHF	TGTGCCATCAGTGAGACGACACCCTCGCCCCAGCATTTT
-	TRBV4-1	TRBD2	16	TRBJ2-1	CASRPGDSGGSREQFF	TGCGCCAGCAGGCCAGGGGATAGCGGGGGATCTCGGGAGCAGTTCTTC
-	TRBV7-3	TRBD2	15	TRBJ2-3	CASSVGTSGPGTQYF	TGTGCCAGCAGCGTAGGGACTAGCGGACCTGGGACGCAGTATTTT
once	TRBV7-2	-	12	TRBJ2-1	CASSQFSGYRFF	TGTGCCAGCAGCCAATTTTCAGGGTATCGGTTCTTC
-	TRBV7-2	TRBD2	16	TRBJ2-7	CASSLEGTSGFYEQYF	TGTGCCAGCAGCTTAGAAGGGACTAGCGGGTTCTACGAGCAGTACTTC
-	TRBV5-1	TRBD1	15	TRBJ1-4	CASSPGLGQGEKLFF	TGCGCCAGCAGCCCCGGACTCGGACAGGGCGAAAAACTGTTTTTT
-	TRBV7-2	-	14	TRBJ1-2	CASSSQAASAGYTF	TGTGCCAGCAGCTCCCAAGCGGCCTCTGCCGGCTACACCTTC
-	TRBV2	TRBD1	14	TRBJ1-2	CASSPTGERYGYTF	TGTGCCAGCAGTCCGACAGGGGAACGCTATGGCTACACCTTC
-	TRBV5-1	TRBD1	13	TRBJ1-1	CASSFTGGYEAFF	TGCGCCAGCAGCTTCACAGGGGGCTATGAAGCTTTCTTT
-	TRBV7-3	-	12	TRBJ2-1	CASSLGVDEQFF	TGTGCCAGCAGCCTGGGCGTGGATGAGCAGTTCTTC
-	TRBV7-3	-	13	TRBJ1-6	CASSTGYGSPLHF	TGTGCCAGCAGCACAGGGTACGGTTCACCCCTCCACTTT
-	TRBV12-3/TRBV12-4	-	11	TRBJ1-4	CASGGGEKLFF	TGTGCCAGCGGGGGGGGTGAAAAACTGTTTTTT
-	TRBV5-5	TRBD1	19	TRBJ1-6	CASSLALQGVSSYNSPLHF	TGTGCCAGCAGCTTGGCTCTTCAGGGGGTGAGCTCCTATAATTCACCCCTCCACTTT
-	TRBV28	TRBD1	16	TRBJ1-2	CASSSPGTGVHYGYTF	TGTGCCAGCAGCTCCCCCGGGACAGGGGTTCACTATGGCTACACCTTC
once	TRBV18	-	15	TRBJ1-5	CASSPPQGTYQPQHF	TGTGCCAGCTCACCACCTCAGGGGACCTATCAGCCCCAGCATTTT
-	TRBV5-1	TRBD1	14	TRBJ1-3	CASSAGGGGNTIYF	TGCGCCAGCAGCGCAGGGGGCGGAGGAAACACCATATATTTT